A selection of T cell receptor beta chains follows, all from one sample in a study of blood T cell repertoires in COVID-19. Profiling relied on immunoSEQ multiplex PCR, and the TCRdb table lists in-frame clones only, not all of them. The sample contains 85,000 to 120,000 clones, about 64% of which appear only once. Input material: peripheral blood. The receptors were sampled from a human donor with acute or convalescent COVID-19. The donor label of this sample is uncertain. Both conserved end residues are part of each CDR3. Fields, in order: D gene, V gene, clone size, J gene, CDR3 DNA, CDR3 protein. A D gene is named only where the DNA matches it firmly. A clone size is listed for some rows: how often the clone was seen (once, few, many), or a class if it is expanded.

-	TRBV5-1	-	TRBJ1-1	TGCGCCAGCAGTTGGGGACAGAACACTGAAGCTTTCTTT	CASSWGQNTEAFF
-	TRBV5-5	-	TRBJ1-1	TGTGCCAGCAGCTTGACCTTGTGGGGGGACACTGAAGCTTTCTTT	CASSLTLWGDTEAFF
TRBD1	TRBV18	-	TRBJ2-7	TGTGCCAGCTCACCGAATATGCAGGGGGCCGAGCAGTACTTC	CASSPNMQGAEQYF
-	TRBV2	-	TRBJ1-1	TGTGCCAGCAGGGTCAGAGGGGGGGCGAACACTGAAGCTTTCTTT	CASRVRGGANTEAFF
-	TRBV3-1/TRBV3-2	few	TRBJ1-1	TGTGCCAGCAGCCAAAGAGTAACGTCCACAGGGAACACTGAAGCTTTCTTT	CASSQRVTSTGNTEAFF
TRBD1	TRBV28	-	TRBJ1-2	TGTGCCAGCAGGTATTCAGGGGGCAGGAACTATGGCTACACCTTC	CASRYSGGRNYGYTF
TRBD1	TRBV18	once	TRBJ2-7	TGTGCCAGCTCGCAGGGACAGGTCCTCGAGCAGTACTTC	CASSQGQVLEQYF
-	TRBV30	-	TRBJ1-6	TGTGCCTGGAGTGTGAGCGAATTGTCACCCCTCCACTTT	CAWSVSELSPLHF
TRBD1	TRBV12-5	-	TRBJ1-4	TGTGCTAGTGGTTTGGTACTGAGACAGGGTAATGAAAAACTGTTTTTT	CASGLVLRQGNEKLFF
-	TRBV24-1	-	TRBJ2-2	TGTGCCACCAGTGATTTGGACACCTCAAACACCGGGGAGCTGTTTTTT	CATSDLDTSNTGELFF
TRBD1	TRBV5-1	-	TRBJ1-5	TGCGCCAGCAGCTTGTTAGGGGGCCTGGAGCCCCAGCATTTT	CASSLLGGLEPQHF
-	TRBV15	-	TRBJ2-7	TGTGCCACCAGTCGGATGGGGGGAAACGAGCAGTACTTC	CATSRMGGNEQYF
TRBD2	TRBV5-1	-	TRBJ2-3	TGCGCCAGCACCCCCCGGGGCGGGGGGGCCTCTAGCACAGATACGCAGTATTTT	CASTPRGGGASSTDTQYF
-	TRBV5-6	-	TRBJ2-2	TGTGCCAGCAGCTTACCCGGGACATGGAACACCGGGGAGCTGTTTTTT	CASSLPGTWNTGELFF
TRBD2	TRBV7-2	-	TRBJ2-3	TGTGCCAGCAGCAAACTAGCGTCCCCCACAGATACGCAGTATTTT	CASSKLASPTDTQYF
TRBD2	TRBV18	-	TRBJ2-5	TGTGCCAGCTCACCCCTACCGGGACTATCATCGGAGACCCAGTACTTC	CASSPLPGLSSETQYF
-	TRBV18	-	TRBJ1-1	TGTGCCAGCTCACCACCGCGGGGGGCGAACACTGAAGCTTTCTTT	CASSPPRGANTEAFF
TRBD1	TRBV6-5	-	TRBJ1-6	TGTGCCAGCAGCAACGACAGGGCTTCACCCCTCCACTTT	CASSNDRASPLHF
-	TRBV3-1/TRBV3-2	-	TRBJ1-3	TGTGCCAGCAGCCAAGATGCGGTTGGAAACACCATATATTTT	CASSQDAVGNTIYF
TRBD2	TRBV14	-	TRBJ2-5	TGTGCCAGCAGCCAACACCGGCGGGCTAGCGGACAAGAGACCCAGTACTTC	CASSQHRRASGQETQYF
TRBD1	TRBV5-4	-	TRBJ2-5	TGTGCCAGCAGCTTGGGACAGGGCCTAGAGACCCAGTACTTC	CASSLGQGLETQYF
-	TRBV7-2	-	TRBJ2-1	TGTGCCAGCAGCTTAGCGAATCGACTCTGGGACAATGAGCAGTTCTTC	CASSLANRLWDNEQFF
-	TRBV12-3/TRBV12-4	-	TRBJ1-5	TGTGCCAGCAGTTTAGATAGAAATCAGCCCCAGCATTTT	CASSLDRNQPQHF
-	TRBV19	few	TRBJ1-5	TGTGCCAGTAGTATAGGCCGGAGCAATCAGCCCCAGCATTTT	CASSIGRSNQPQHF
TRBD1	TRBV9	once	TRBJ1-6	TGTGCCAGCAGCCAACAGGGGGGAAGGGATTCACCCCTCCACTTT	CASSQQGGRDSPLHF
TRBD1	TRBV28	-	TRBJ1-2	TGTGCCAGCAGTTCACCAGGGGGCGGAGAAGGTCGAGGCTACACCTTC	CASSSPGGGEGRGYTF
-	TRBV7-8	-	TRBJ2-5	TGTGCCAGCAGCCTACCATTGGAGGCCCAGTACTTC	CASSLPLEAQYF
-	TRBV28	few	TRBJ2-3	TGTGCCAGCAGTTTCGGGGGAGGAGTCACAGATACGCAGTATTTT	CASSFGGGVTDTQYF
TRBD1	TRBV4-2	-	TRBJ1-6	TGTGCCAGCAGCCAAGGCAAACAGGGGTGGACACCCCTCCACTTT	CASSQGKQGWTPLHF
-	TRBV27	many	TRBJ1-6	TGTGCCAGCAGTCTCGGATTGAGGGGGAATTCACCCCTCCACTTT	CASSLGLRGNSPLHF
TRBD2	TRBV11-2	-	TRBJ2-5	TGTGCCAGCAGCCTCTCCCTCACGGGGGGGAAAGAGACCCAGTACTTC	CASSLSLTGGKETQYF
-	TRBV9	many	TRBJ1-1	TGTGCCAGCAGCGCCGCTACGAACACTGAAGCTTTCTTT	CASSAATNTEAFF
-	TRBV15	-	TRBJ1-1	TGTGCCACCAGCAGAGATGGACGGACAGAACTCATGAACACTGAAGCTTTCTTT	CATSRDGRTELMNTEAFF
-	TRBV29-1	-	TRBJ1-2	TGCAGCGCCGGGACAATTGTTAACTATGGCTACACCTTC	CSAGTIVNYGYTF
TRBD1	TRBV15	many	TRBJ1-2	TGTGCCACCAATAAGATAACCGGGACAGCCTATGGCTACACCTTC	CATNKITGTAYGYTF
-	TRBV30	-	TRBJ1-1	TGTGCCTGGAGTCCAACACCGAACACTGAAGCTTTCTTT	CAWSPTPNTEAFF
-	TRBV28	once	TRBJ1-1	TGTGCCAGCAGTTCAAATAAACAGGGATGGGACACTGAAGCTTTCTTT	CASSSNKQGWDTEAFF
-	TRBV29-1	-	TRBJ1-3	TGCAGCGTTGATAGCGGCCGGAGCACCATATATTTT	CSVDSGRSTIYF
-	TRBV6-5	-	TRBJ2-7	TGTGCCAGCAGTTACATACCTACGGAGCAGTACTTC	CASSYIPTEQYF
-	TRBV6-5	-	TRBJ1-1	TGTGCCAGTTCGAGAGGGGGGGTTAACACTGAGGCTTTCTTT	CASSRGGVNTEAFF
-	TRBV19	-	TRBJ1-3	TGTGCCAGTAGTCTAGGGGCCTTCGGCTCTGGAAACACCATATATTTT	CASSLGAFGSGNTIYF
TRBD2	TRBV28	-	TRBJ2-3	TGTGCCAGCAGTCCCGGTGGACTAGAGACAGATACGCAGTATTTT	CASSPGGLETDTQYF
-	TRBV7-3	-	TRBJ1-2	TGTGCCAGCAGCACCAACCCCGGCGGGGGCTACACCTTC	CASSTNPGGGYTF
-	TRBV7-2	-	TRBJ2-5	TGTGCCAGCAGCTCTGACTTGGCAGAGACCCAGTACTTC	CASSSDLAETQYF
-	TRBV7-7	-	TRBJ2-1	TGTGCCAGCAGTTTCGAGGGGGTCAATGAGCAGTTCTTC	CASSFEGVNEQFF
TRBD2	TRBV9	-	TRBJ2-5	TGTGCCAGCAGCGCGACGACTAGCGGGGATCGAGAGACCCAGTACTTC	CASSATTSGDRETQYF
TRBD2	TRBV6-6	-	TRBJ2-5	TGTGCCAGCAGTCCCGGGACTAGCGTGCCCGGGGCCCAGTACTTC	CASSPGTSVPGAQYF
-	TRBV19	few	TRBJ2-1	TGTGCCAGTAGTATCCGGACGGGACTGTCCTACAATGAGCAGTTCTTC	CASSIRTGLSYNEQFF
TRBD1	TRBV3-1/TRBV3-2	-	TRBJ2-7	TGTGCCAGCAGCCTTCAATACAGGGGGAAATCCTACGAGCAGTACTTC	CASSLQYRGKSYEQYF
-	TRBV5-5	-	TRBJ1-1	TGTGCCAGCAGCTTACAGCAGAACACTGAAGCTTTCTTT	CASSLQQNTEAFF
-	TRBV4-1	-	TRBJ2-7	TGCGCCAGCAGCCAAGTCAGTAAACCTAGCTCCTACGAGCAGTACTTC	CASSQVSKPSSYEQYF
TRBD2	TRBV6-5	-	TRBJ2-3	TGTGCCAGCAGTTATATGAGCGGGGGCGCAGATACGCAGTATTTT	CASSYMSGGADTQYF
-	TRBV7-3	-	TRBJ2-5	TGTGCCAGCAGCTTACGTAGGGGTGAGACCCAGTACTTC	CASSLRRGETQYF
-	TRBV14	few	TRBJ1-1	TGTGCCAGCAGCCGCGAGGTTGAAGCTTTCTTT	CASSREVEAFF
-	TRBV14	-	TRBJ1-2	TGTGCCAGCAGCCGACACGGCCTGGACTATGGCTACACCTTC	CASSRHGLDYGYTF
-	TRBV9	-	TRBJ2-3	TGTGCCAGCAGCGTAGCTGGGGGGGCCCCAGATACGCAGTATTTT	CASSVAGGAPDTQYF
TRBD2	TRBV5-1	-	TRBJ2-7	TGCGCCAGCAGCCTGACTAGCGGGGGGCCCCGCGAGCAGTACTTC	CASSLTSGGPREQYF
-	TRBV6-6	once	TRBJ1-4	TGTGCCAGCAGTCAAAGAGGGGGACCGAGGAATCGGGAAAAACTGTTTTTT	CASSQRGGPRNREKLFF
-	TRBV27	-	TRBJ1-5	TGTGCCAGCAGTTTAGGTGCGTTTGGAGGTCAGCCCCAGCATTTT	CASSLGAFGGQPQHF
-	TRBV5-1	-	TRBJ1-1	TGCGCCAGCAGCTTCGAGGAGCCTACTGAAGCTTTCTTT	CASSFEEPTEAFF